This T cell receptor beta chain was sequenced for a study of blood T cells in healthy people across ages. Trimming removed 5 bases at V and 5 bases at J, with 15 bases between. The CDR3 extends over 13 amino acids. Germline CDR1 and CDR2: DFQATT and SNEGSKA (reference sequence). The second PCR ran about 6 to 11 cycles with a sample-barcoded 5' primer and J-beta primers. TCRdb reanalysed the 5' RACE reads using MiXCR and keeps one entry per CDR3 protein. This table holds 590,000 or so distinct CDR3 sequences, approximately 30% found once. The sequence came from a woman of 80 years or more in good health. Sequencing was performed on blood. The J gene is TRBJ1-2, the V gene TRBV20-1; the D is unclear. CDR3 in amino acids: CSADVTGLYGYTF. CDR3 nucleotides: TGCAGTGCTGACGTTACTGGGCTTTATGGCTACACCTTC.